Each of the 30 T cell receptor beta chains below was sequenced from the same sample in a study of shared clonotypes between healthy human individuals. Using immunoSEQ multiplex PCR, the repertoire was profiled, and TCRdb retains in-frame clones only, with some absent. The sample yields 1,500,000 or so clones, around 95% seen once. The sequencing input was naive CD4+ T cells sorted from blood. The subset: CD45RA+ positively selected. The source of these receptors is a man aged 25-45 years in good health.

CDR3 sequence: CASSPRGKTSYEQYF. The CDR3 DNA is TGTGCCAGCAGCCCTCGCGGTAAAACCTCCTACGAGCAGTACTTC. This rearrangement joins TRBV9 to TRBJ2-7, with no clear D. This CDR3 comprises 15 residues. The germline V gene encodes CDR1 SGDLS and CDR2 YYNGEE. Deletions cut 4 bases from V and 0 bases from J, with 14 bases between. Supplemented by reference TRBV9 and TRBJ2-7, the full variable domain reads DSGVTQTPKHLITATGQRVTLRCSPRSGDLSVYWYQQSLDQGLQFLIQYYNGEERAKGNILERFSAQQFPDLHSELNLSSLELGDSALYFCASSPRGKTSYEQYFGPGTRLTVT.

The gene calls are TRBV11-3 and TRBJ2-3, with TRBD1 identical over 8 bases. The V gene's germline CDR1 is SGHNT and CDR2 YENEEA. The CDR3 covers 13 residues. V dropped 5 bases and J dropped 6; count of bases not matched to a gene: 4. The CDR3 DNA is TGTGCCAGCAGCCCCAGGACAGGGGATACGCAGTATTTT. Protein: CASSPRTGDTQYF.

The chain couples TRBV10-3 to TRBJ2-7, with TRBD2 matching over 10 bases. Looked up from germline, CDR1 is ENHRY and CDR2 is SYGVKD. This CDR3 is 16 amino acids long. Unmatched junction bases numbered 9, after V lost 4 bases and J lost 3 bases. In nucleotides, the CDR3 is TGTGCCATCAGTGGGCGGACTAGCGGATTTTACTACGAGCAGTACTTC. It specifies CAISGRTSGFYYEQYF.

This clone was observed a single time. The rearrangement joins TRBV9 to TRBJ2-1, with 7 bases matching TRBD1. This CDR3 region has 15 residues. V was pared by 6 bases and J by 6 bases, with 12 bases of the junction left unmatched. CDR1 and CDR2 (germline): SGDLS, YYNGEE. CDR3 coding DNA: TGTGCCAGCACGGCTCCAGGGGGTTTCGGCAATGAGCAGTTCTTC. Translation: CASTAPGGFGNEQFF.

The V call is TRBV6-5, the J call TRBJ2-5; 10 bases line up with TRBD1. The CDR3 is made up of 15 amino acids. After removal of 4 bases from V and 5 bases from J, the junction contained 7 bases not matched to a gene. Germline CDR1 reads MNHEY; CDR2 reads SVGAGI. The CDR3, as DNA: TGTGCCAGCAGTTCCGACAGGGGGCGGGGGGAGACCCAGTACTTC. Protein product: CASSSDRGRGETQYF.

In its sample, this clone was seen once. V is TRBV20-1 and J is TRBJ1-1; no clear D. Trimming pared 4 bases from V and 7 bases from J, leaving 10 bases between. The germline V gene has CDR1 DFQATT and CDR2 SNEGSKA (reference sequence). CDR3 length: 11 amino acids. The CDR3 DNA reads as TGCAGTGCTACAAGTTTCGATGAAGCTTTCTTT. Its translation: CSATSFDEAFF.

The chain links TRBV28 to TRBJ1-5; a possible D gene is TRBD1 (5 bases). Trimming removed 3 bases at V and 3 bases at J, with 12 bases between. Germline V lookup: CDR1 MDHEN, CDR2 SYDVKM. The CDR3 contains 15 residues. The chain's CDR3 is CASSFRGGHNQPQHF. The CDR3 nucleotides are TGTGCCAGCAGTTTTAGGGGTGGCCACAATCAGCCCCAGCATTTT. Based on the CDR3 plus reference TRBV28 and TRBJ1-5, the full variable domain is DVKVTQSSRYLVKRTGEKVFLECVQDMDHENMFWYRQDPGLGLRLIYFSYDVKMKEKGDIPEGYSVSREKKERFSLILESASTNQTSMYLCASSFRGGHNQPQHFGDGTRLSIL.

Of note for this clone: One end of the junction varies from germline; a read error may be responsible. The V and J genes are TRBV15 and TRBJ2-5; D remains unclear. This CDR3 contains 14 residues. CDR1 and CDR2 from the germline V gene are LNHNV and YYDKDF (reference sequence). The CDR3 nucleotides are TGTGCCACCAGAAGAGACCCGTGGCAAGAGACCCAGTACTTC. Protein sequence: CATRRDPWQETQYF.

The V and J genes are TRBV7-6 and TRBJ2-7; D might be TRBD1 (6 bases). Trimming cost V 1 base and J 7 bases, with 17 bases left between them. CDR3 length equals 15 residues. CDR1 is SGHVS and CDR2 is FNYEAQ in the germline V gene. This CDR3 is CASSLVGQGNREQYF. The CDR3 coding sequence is TGTGCCAGCAGCTTAGTAGGTCAGGGGAATCGGGAGCAGTACTTC.

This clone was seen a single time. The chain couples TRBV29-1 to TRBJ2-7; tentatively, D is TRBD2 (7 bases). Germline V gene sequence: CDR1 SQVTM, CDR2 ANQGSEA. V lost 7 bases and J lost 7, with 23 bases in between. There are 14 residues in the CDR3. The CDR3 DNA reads TGCAGCGCAGTGGGACTAACAGGGAGATATGAGCAGTACTTC. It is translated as CSAVGLTGRYEQYF.

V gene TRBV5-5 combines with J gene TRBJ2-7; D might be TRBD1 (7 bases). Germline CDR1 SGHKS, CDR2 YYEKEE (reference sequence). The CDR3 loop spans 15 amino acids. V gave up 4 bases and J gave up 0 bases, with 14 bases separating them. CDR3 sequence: CASSLEGTDSYEQYF. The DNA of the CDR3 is TGTGCCAGCAGCCTGGAGGGGACAGACTCCTACGAGCAGTACTTC. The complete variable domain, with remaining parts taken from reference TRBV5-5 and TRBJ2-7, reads DAGVTQSPTHLIKTRGQQVTLRCSPISGHKSVSWYQQVLGQGPQFIFQYYEKEERGRGNFPDRFSARQFPNYSSELNVNALLLGDSALYLCASSLEGTDSYEQYFGPGTRLTVT.

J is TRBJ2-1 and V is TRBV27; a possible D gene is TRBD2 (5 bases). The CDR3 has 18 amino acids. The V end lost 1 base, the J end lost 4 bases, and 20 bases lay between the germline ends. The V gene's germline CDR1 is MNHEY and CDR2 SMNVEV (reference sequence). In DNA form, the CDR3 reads TGTGCCAGCAGTTTATTCAGCCGACTACCAGGCCCTTACAATGAGCAGTTCTTC. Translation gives CASSLFSRLPGPYNEQFF.

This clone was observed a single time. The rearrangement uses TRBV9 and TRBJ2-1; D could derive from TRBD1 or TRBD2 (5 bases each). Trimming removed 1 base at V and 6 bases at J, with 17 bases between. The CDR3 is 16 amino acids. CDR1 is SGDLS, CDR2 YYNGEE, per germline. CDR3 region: CASSVRGTSAGNEQFF. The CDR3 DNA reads TGTGCCAGCAGCGTAAGAGGGACGTCGGCAGGCAATGAGCAGTTCTTC.

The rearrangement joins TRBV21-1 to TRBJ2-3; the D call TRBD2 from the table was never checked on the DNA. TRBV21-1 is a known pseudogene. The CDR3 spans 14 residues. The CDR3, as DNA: TGTGCCAGGAACTCCGCTAGCGACACAGATACGCAGTATTTT. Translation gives CARNSASDTDTQYF.

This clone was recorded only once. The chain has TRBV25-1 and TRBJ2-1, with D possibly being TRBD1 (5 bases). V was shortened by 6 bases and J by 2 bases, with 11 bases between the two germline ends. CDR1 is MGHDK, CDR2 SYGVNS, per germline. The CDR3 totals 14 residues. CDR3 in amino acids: CASRRQGPYNEQFF. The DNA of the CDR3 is TGTGCCAGCAGAAGGCAGGGCCCCTACAATGAGCAGTTCTTC.

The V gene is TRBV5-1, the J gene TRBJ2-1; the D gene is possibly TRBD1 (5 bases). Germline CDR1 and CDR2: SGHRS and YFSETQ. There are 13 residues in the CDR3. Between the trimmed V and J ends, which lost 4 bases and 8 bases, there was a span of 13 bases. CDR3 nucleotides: TGCGCCAGCAGCACTGGGGCTGGGGATGAGCAGTTCTTC. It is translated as CASSTGAGDEQFF.

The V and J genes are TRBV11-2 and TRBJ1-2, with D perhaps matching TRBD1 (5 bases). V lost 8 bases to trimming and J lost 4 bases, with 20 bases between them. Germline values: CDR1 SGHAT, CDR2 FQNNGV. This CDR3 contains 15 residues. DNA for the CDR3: TGTGCCAGCCGTAAACCCGGGCAGGGAAGCTATGGCTACACCTTC. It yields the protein CASRKPGQGSYGYTF.

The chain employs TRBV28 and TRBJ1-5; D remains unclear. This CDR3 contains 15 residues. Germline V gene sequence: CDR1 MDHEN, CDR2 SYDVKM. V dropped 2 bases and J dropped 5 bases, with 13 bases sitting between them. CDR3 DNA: TGTGCCAGCAGTTTAATCAGGCGGGATGATCAGCCCCAGCATTTT. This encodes CASSLIRRDDQPQHF.

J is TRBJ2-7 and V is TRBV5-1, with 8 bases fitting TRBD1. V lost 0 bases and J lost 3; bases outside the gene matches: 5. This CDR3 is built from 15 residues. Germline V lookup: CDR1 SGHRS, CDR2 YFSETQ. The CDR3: CASSLEAGGYYEQYF. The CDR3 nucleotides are TGCGCCAGCAGCTTGGAGGCAGGGGGCTACTACGAGCAGTACTTC.

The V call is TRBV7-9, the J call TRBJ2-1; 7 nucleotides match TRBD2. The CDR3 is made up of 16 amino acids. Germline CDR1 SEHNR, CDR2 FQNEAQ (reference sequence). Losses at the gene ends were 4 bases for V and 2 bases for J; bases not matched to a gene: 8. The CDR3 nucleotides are TGTGCCAGCAGCTCGGACGCGGGGAGGGCCTACAATGAGCAGTTCTTC. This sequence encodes CASSSDAGRAYNEQFF.

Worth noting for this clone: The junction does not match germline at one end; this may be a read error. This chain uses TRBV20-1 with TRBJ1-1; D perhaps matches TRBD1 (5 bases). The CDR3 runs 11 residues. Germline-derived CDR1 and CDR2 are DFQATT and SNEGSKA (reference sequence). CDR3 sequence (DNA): TGCAGTGCTAAGAAGGGGAGTCGCGCATACTTT. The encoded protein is CSAKKGSRAYF.

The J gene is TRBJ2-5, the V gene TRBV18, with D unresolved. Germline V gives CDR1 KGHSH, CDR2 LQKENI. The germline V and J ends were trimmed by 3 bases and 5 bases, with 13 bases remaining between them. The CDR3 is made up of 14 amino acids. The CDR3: CASSPLPKRETQYF. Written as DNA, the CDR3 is TGTGCCAGCTCACCCCTACCCAAAAGGGAGACCCAGTACTTC.

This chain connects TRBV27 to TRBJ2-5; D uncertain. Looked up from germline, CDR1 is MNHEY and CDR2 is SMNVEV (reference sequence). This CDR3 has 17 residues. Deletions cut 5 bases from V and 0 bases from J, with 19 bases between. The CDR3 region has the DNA TGTGCCAGCAGTCCCAAGTCAGGTCCCTGGTACCAAGAGACCCAGTACTTC. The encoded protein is CASSPKSGPWYQETQYF.

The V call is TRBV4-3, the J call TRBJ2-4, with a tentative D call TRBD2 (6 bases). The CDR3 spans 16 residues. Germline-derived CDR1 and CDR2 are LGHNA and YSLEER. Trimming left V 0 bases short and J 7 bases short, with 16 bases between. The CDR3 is CASSQETSPPPNIQYF. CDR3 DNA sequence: TGCGCCAGCAGCCAAGAAACTAGCCCTCCTCCCAACATTCAGTACTTC.

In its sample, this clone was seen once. The CDR3 DNA is TGTGCCAGCAGTATAGGACTATTACCTCAAGAGACCCAGTACTTC. This translates into CASSIGLLPQETQYF. The chain recombines TRBV28 with TRBJ2-5, with D perhaps TRBD2 (6 bases). Germline V gives CDR1 MDHEN, CDR2 SYDVKM. V lost 5 bases, J lost 2 bases, and 15 bases lay in between. This CDR3 has 15 amino acids. The complete variable domain, with remaining parts taken from reference TRBV28 and TRBJ2-5, reads DVKVTQSSRYLVKRTGEKVFLECVQDMDHENMFWYRQDPGLGLRLIYFSYDVKMKEKGDIPEGYSVSREKKERFSLILESASTNQTSMYLCASSIGLLPQETQYFGPGTRLLVL.

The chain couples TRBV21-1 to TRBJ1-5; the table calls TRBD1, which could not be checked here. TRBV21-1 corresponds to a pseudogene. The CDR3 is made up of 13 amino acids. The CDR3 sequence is CASTRDGNQPQHF. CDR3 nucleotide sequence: TGTGCCAGCACCAGGGATGGCAATCAGCCCCAGCATTTT.

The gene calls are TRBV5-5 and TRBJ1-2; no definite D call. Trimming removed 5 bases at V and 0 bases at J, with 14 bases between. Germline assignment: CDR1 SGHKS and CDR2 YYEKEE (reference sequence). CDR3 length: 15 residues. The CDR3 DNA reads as TGTGCCAGCAGTCGGGCGGGATCTGCTAACTATGGCTACACCTTC. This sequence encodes CASSRAGSANYGYTF.

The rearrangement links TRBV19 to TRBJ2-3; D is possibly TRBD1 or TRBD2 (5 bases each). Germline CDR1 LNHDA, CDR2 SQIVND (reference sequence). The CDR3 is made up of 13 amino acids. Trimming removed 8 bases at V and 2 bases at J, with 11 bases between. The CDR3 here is CASRGVFTDTQYF. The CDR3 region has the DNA TGTGCCAGTCGAGGGGTTTTCACAGATACGCAGTATTTT. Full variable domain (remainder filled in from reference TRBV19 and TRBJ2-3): DGGITQSPKYLFRKEGQNVTLSCEQNLNHDAMYWYRQDPGQGLRLIYYSQIVNDFQKGDIAEGYSVSREKKESFPLTVTSAQKNPTAFYLCASRGVFTDTQYFGPGTRLTVL.

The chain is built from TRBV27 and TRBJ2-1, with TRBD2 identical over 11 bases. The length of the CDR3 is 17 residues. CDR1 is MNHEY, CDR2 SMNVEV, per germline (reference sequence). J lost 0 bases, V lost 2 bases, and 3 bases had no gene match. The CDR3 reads CASSLRLAGGSYNEQFF. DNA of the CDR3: TGTGCCAGCAGTTTAAGGCTAGCGGGAGGCTCCTACAATGAGCAGTTCTTC.

CDR3 nucleotide sequence: TGTGCCACCAACGGGGATAAAGACGACAGAGACTACGAGCAGTACTTC. Translated: CATNGDKDDRDYEQYF. The chain combines TRBV10-3 with TRBJ2-7; TRBD1 or TRBD2 may be the D gene (5 bases each). The CDR3 sequence is 16 residues long. Trimming stripped 10 bases from V and 3 bases from J, with 25 bases between. Germline loops: CDR1 ENHRY, CDR2 SYGVKD.